These T cell receptor beta chains were read from a single sample in a study of blood T cell repertoires in COVID-19. Clones were sequenced by immunoSEQ multiplex PCR, and TCRdb holds only the in-frame ones, with some missing. The sample has 200,000 to 300,000 clones; 85% to 90% are singletons. Sequencing was done on a sample of PBMCs or T cells enriched from blood (not recorded which). The receptors derive from a man in his forties or fifties who had recovered from COVID-19. The CDR3 runs from the conserved cysteine through the conserved F or W. The D gene is left open where the match is weak. Expanded clones are given a class, and other clones once, few, many or no size at all.

J gene,V gene,clone size,D gene,CDR3 protein,CDR3 DNA
TRBJ1-2,TRBV29-1,NA,TRBD1,CSVSTGGLDYTF,TGCAGCGTCTCTACAGGGGGCCTTGACTACACCTTC
TRBJ1-1,TRBV25-1,NA,TRBD1,CASSRQGGNTEAFF,TGTGCCAGCAGTCGGCAGGGGGGGAACACTGAAGCTTTCTTT
TRBJ2-7,TRBV5-1,NA,NA,CASSLLGTKLYEQYF,TGCGCCAGCAGCTTGCTAGGGACAAAACTCTACGAGCAGTACTTC
TRBJ2-3,TRBV19,once,TRBD1,CASSTVETGRAQYF,TGTGCCAGTAGTACAGTCGAGACAGGGCGGGCGCAGTATTTT
TRBJ2-7,TRBV28,NA,NA,CASSLFLSPGQGSDEQYF,NA
TRBJ2-1,TRBV7-2,NA,TRBD1,CASSLDRGPYNEQFF,TGTGCCAGCAGCTTAGACAGGGGGCCGTACAATGAGCAGTTCTTC
TRBJ1-2,TRBV28,NA,NA,CASSLKVGVYGYTF,TGTGCCAGCAGCCTTAAAGTCGGGGTCTATGGCTACACCTTC
TRBJ1-2,TRBV6-2/TRBV6-3,NA,TRBD1,CASSYRGTVNYGYTF,TGTGCCAGCAGTTACCGAGGGACAGTTAACTATGGCTACACCTTC
TRBJ1-1,TRBV5-6,NA,NA,CASSFPGRTEAFF,TGTGCCAGCAGCTTTCCGGGTAGGACTGAAGCTTTCTTT
TRBJ2-5,TRBV28,NA,NA,CASSSSGTSETQYF,TGTGCCAGCAGTTCGTCCGGGACATCAGAGACCCAGTACTTC
TRBJ1-5,TRBV12-5,once,NA,CASGTQVINQPQHF,TGTGCTAGTGGGACACAGGTCATCAATCAGCCCCAGCATTTT
TRBJ1-2,TRBV19,NA,TRBD1,CASNQDRVINYGYTF,TGTGCCAGTAATCAGGACAGGGTTATTAACTATGGCTACACCTTC
TRBJ2-1,TRBV9,NA,TRBD2,CASSTAGLAGGGNEQFF,TGTGCCAGCAGCACCGCGGGACTAGCGGGAGGGGGCAATGAGCAGTTCTTC
TRBJ2-3,TRBV9,NA,NA,CASSVAGGDTQYF,TGTGCCAGCAGCGTAGCAGGTGGAGATACGCAGTATTTT